This T cell receptor beta chain was sequenced during a study of T cell repertoires in cytomegalovirus infection. Overall study context: Matching HLA type, along with CMV infection, was indicated by public TCR beta signatures.

This clonotype was seen more than once but under ten times. TCRdb ran MiXCR on the reads and lists one entry per CDR3 protein. The profile shows hundreds of thousands of distinct CDR3 sequences, approximately 24% of them singletons. CDR3 length: 17 residues. Germline V gene sequence: CDR1 MDHEN, CDR2 SYDVKM. Trimming removed 3 bases from V and 2 bases from J; junction bases left unmatched: 7. This chain links TRBV28 with TRBJ2-5; 12 positions match TRBD1. This TCR was sampled from a human donor in good health (CMV status not recorded). Some clones in this sample may be carry-over from other donors' samples. Sequenced sample: CD8+ T cells from PBMCs. CDR3 bases: TGTGCCAGCAGTTTCCAGTGGGACAGGGGGCGTCAAGAGACCCAGTACTTC. Its translation is CASSFQWDRGRQETQYF.